This TCR beta chain is from a study of brain metastases from non-small cell lung cancer. Regarding the study as a whole: Fewer infiltrating T cells were found in brain metastases than primaries.

Libraries were prepared by immunoSEQ multiplex PCR; TCRdb keeps only in-frame clonotypes and omits some of them. The sample includes 4,900 or so clones, approximately 80% of them seen just once. In its sample, this clone was seen a few times. Its matching antigen is unknown. V shed 7 bases and J 3 bases; nucleotides not matched to a gene: 9. The germline V gene encodes CDR1 SQVTM and CDR2 ANQGSEA. The CDR3 covers 13 residues. This chain uses TRBV29-1 with TRBJ2-7, with 7 bases matching TRBD2. Sequencing was done on a sample of primary lung tumor tissue. The receptor was isolated from a donor at least 40 years old with non-small cell lung cancer. CDR3 residues: CSARGDWNYEQYF. The CDR3 DNA sequence: TGCAGCGCCCGGGGGGATTGGAACTACGAGCAGTACTTC.